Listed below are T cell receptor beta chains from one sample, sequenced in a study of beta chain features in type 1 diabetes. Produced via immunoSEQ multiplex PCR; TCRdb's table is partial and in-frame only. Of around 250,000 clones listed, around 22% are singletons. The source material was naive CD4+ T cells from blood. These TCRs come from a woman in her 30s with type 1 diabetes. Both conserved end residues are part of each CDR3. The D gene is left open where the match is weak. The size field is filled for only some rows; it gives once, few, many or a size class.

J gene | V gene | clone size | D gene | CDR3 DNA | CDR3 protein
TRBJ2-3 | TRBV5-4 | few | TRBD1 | TGTGCCAGCAGCGTGAGACAGGGGGCCGGAGATACGCAGTATTTT | CASSVRQGAGDTQYF
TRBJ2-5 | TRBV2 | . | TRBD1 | TGTGCCAGCAGAGACAGGGGAGAGACCCAGTACTTC | CASRDRGETQYF
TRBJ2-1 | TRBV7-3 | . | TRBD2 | TGTGCCAGCAGCCCCGGGGGTAGCGGGAGATCCTACAATGAGCAGTTCTTC | CASSPGGSGRSYNEQFF
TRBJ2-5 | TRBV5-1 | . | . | TGCGCCAGCAGCTTGGGGGGGACACTAGAAGAGACCCAGTACTTC | CASSLGGTLEETQYF
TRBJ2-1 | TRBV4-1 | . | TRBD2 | TGCGCCAGCAGCCTTTCCCGGACTAGCGGGAGTGTAGAGGATGAGCAGTTCTTC | CASSLSRTSGSVEDEQFF
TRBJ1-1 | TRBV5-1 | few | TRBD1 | TGCGCCAGCAGCTTGGAAGGGACAGGGGGGACTGAAGCTTTCTTT | CASSLEGTGGTEAFF
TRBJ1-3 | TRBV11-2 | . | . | TGTGCCAGCAGCTCCATTCTACAGGGAAACACCATATATTTT | CASSSILQGNTIYF
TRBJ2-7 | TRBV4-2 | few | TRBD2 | TGTGCCAGCAGCCAAGTCCTGGCGGGAGGGGCATCCTACGAGCAGTACTTC | CASSQVLAGGASYEQYF
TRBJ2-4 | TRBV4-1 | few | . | TGCGCCAGCAGCCAGGTAGAAATACTAGCCAAAAACATTCAGTACTTC | CASSQVEILAKNIQYF
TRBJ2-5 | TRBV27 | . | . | TGTGCCAGCAGTGCGACAGGGCGGGGGACCCAGTACTTC | CASSATGRGTQYF
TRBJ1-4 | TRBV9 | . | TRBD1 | TGTGCCAGCAGCTCAAGCGGGACAGGGGTTGAAAAACTGTTTTTT | CASSSSGTGVEKLFF
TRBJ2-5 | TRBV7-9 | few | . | TGTGCCAGCAGCTTTAAATCGCTCTCGCGGAGAGAGACCCAGTACTTC | CASSFKSLSRRETQYF
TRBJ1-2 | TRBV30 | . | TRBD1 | TGTGCCGGGGGACAGGGGGCCGACTACACCTTC | CAGGQGADYTF
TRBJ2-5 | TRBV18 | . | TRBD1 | TGTGCCAGCTCACCAAATCCCCCAGGGGGAGAGACCCAGTACTTC | CASSPNPPGGETQYF
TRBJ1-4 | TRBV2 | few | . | TGTGCCAGCACGGGCAGCTCGGGATTTGCTGAAAAACTGTTTTTT | CASTGSSGFAEKLFF
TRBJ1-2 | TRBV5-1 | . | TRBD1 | TGCGCCAGCAGCTCACACCAGGGGGAAAATGGCTACACCTTC | CASSSHQGENGYTF
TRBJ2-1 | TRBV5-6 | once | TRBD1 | TGTGCCAGCAGCTTTCCACTACCAGGGACAGTGCATGAGCAGTTCTTC | CASSFPLPGTVHEQFF
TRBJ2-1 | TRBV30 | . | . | TGTGCCTGGCGACTCCCCACCTCTCTCAATGAGCAGTTCTTC | CAWRLPTSLNEQFF
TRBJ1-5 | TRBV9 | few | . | TGTGCCAGCAGCGTAGACAGCTATCAGCCCCAGCATTTT | CASSVDSYQPQHF
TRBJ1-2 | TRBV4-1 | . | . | TGCGCCAGCAGCCAGGACAGCCGACCTATGGGAGGGACCTTC | CASSQDSRPMGGTF
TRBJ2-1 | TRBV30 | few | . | TGTGCCTGGAGTTCCTATAGATATGAGCAGTTCTTC | CAWSSYRYEQFF
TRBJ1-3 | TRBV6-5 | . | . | TGTGCCAGCAGTTACCTCAGTTCTGGAAACACCATATATTTT | CASSYLSSGNTIYF
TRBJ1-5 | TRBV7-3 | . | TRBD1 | TGTGCCAGCAGCTGGACAGGGGGCCAGCCCCAGCATTTT | CASSWTGGQPQHF
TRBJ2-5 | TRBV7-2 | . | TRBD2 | TGTGCCAGCAGCTCCCCATGGCGGGAGTTCGAGGAGACCCAGTACTTC | CASSSPWREFEETQYF
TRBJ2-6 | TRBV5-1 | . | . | TGCGCCAGCAGCTTGACAGAGAACGGGGCCAACGTCCTGACTTTC | CASSLTENGANVLTF
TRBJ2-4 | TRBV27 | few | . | TGTGCCAGCAGTCCTTGGGACATTGACATTCAGTACTTC | CASSPWDIDIQYF
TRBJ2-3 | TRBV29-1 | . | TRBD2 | TGCAGCGTTGAAGGGGTAGTAGCGGGGAGCACAGATACGCAGTATTTT | CSVEGVVAGSTDTQYF
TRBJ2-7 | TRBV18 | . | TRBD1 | TGTGCCAGCTCACCGACACAGGGGATCTCCTACGAGCAGTACTTC | CASSPTQGISYEQYF
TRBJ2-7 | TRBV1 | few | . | TGCACCAGCAGCCACCCCGGCCCCCGGGAGGGTTACGAGCAGTACTTC | CTSSHPGPREGYEQYF
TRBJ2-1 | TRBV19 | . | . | TGTGCCAGTAGCTGGAGACTAGTCTCCTACAATGAGCAGTTCTTC | CASSWRLVSYNEQFF
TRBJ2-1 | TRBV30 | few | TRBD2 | TGTGCCGAGACAAGCGGGAATACGTACAATGAGCAGTTCTTC | CAETSGNTYNEQFF
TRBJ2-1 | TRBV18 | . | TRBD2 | TGTGCCAGCCAGCGCGTAGCGGGAGGGGGCAATGAGCAGTTCTTC | CASQRVAGGGNEQFF
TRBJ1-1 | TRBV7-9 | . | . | TGTGCCAGCACCGAGGCCTTTTTT | CASTEAFF
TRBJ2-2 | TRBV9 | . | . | TGTGCCAGCAGCGTAACACCGAACACCGGGGAGCTGTTTTTT | CASSVTPNTGELFF
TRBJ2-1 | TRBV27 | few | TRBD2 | TGTGCCAGCAGACTAGCGGGAGTGAATGAGCAGTTCTTC | CASRLAGVNEQFF
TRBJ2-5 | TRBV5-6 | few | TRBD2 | TGTGCCAGCAGCTTGAGACTAGCGGGAGGAGAGACCCAGTACTTC | CASSLRLAGGETQYF
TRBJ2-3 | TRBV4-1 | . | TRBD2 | TGCGCCAGCAGCCAAGTCCAGCGGGATAGATCTAGCACAGATACGCAGTATTTT | CASSQVQRDRSSTDTQYF
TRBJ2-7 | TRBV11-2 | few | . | TGTGCCAGCAGCCTACCAGGGGCCGACGGCGAGCAGTACTTC | CASSLPGADGEQYF
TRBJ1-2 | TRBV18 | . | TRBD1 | TGTGCCTTTGAGGGGGCGTATGGCTACACCTTC | CAFEGAYGYTF
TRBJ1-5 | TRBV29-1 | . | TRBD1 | TGCAGCGTTGAGACAGGGGGACTCAATCAGCCCCAGCATTTT | CSVETGGLNQPQHF
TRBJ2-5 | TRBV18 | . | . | TGTGCCAGCTCACCATCATCAGAAGAGACCCAGTACTTC | CASSPSSEETQYF
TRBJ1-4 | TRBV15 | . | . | TGTGCCACCAGCAGAGTCCCGGGTTTCGATGAAAAACTGTTTTTT | CATSRVPGFDEKLFF
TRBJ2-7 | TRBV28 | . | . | TGTGCCAGCAGTCGTATTCCCTACGAGCAGTACTTC | CASSRIPYEQYF
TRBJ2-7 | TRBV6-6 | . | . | TGTGCCAGCAGTTACTCGGAAGGGGGTTCCTACGAGCAGTACTTC | CASSYSEGGSYEQYF
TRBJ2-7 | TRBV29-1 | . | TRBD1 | TGCAGCGTTCCGAGGACAGGATCCTACGAGCAGTACTTC | CSVPRTGSYEQYF
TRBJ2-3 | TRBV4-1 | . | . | TGCGCCAGCAGCCAAGTCACGTCTAGCCCGTTCCCAGATACGCAGTATTTT | CASSQVTSSPFPDTQYF
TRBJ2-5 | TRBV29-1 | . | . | TGCAGCGTTGAAGATCCCCGCAGTCTCCAAGAGACCCAGTACTTC | CSVEDPRSLQETQYF
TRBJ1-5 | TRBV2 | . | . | TGTGCCAGCAGTGCGGCAGGGGTTGGTCAGCCCCAGCATTTT | CASSAAGVGQPQHF
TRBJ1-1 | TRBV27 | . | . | TGTGCCAGCAGCTATGACCCAGGGGATCGGGACACTGAAGCTTTCTTT | CASSYDPGDRDTEAFF